One sample yielded the 7 T cell receptor beta chains listed below, sequenced in a study of CD8+CD57+ T cells in acquired aplastic anemia. Before being chosen for sequencing, patients had shown CD8+CD57+ cell expansion by flow cytometry. Genomic DNA, serving as template, underwent TCR beta VDJ and CDR3 profiling. TCRdb reprocessed the reads with MiXCR, giving one entry per CDR3 protein. The sample holds fewer than 250,000 distinct CDR3 sequences, 45% to 50% seen once. The material sequenced was sorted CD4+, CD8+, or CD8+CD57+ T cells (not recorded which) from PBMCs. The receptors derive from a human donor with aplastic anemia.

A remark on this clonotype: This CDR3 fails to terminate in the conserved phenylalanine or tryptophan, so it likely reflects a read error. The chain combines TRBV6-5 with TRBJ1-1, with D unresolved. The CDR3 has 13 residues. Germline loops: CDR1 MNHEY, CDR2 SVGAGI. V shed 2 bases and J shed 2 bases, with 6 bases lying between them. Here the CDR3 reads CASSYGSNTEAFL. CDR3 bases: TGTGCCAGCAGTTACGGGAGTAACACTGAAGCTTTCCTT.

This clonotype came up many times. This chain links TRBV4-3 with TRBJ2-1; tentatively, D is TRBD2 (6 bases). The CDR3 spans 16 residues. CDR1 is LGHNA and CDR2 is YSLEER in the germline V gene. Trimming took 0 bases from V and 4 from J, leaving 13 bases between them. In DNA form, the CDR3 reads TGCGCCAGCAGCCAAGATAGCGGAGGAACTTACAATGAGCAGTTCTTC. It encodes CASSQDSGGTYNEQFF.

With respect to this clonotype: Germline and junction disagree at one end, which may indicate a read error. V and J are TRBV24-1 and TRBJ2-7; either TRBD1 or TRBD2 may supply D (5 bases each). The CDR3 consists of 11 residues. Germline CDR1 KGHDR, CDR2 SFDVKD. CDR3 loop: CATERDGEQHF. In DNA, the CDR3 is TGTGCCACAGAACGGGACGGGGAGCAGCACTTC.

The J gene is TRBJ2-3, the V gene TRBV7-9; D is uncertain. The germline gives CDR1 SEHNR, CDR2 FQNEAQ (reference sequence). Trimming cost V 8 bases and J 3 bases, with 9 bases left between them. This CDR3 contains 12 residues. CDR3 nucleotides: TGTGCCAGCGGCGACCAGACAGATACGCAGTATTTT. Protein product: CASGDQTDTQYF.

The rearrangement uses TRBV15 and TRBJ1-2; D perhaps matches TRBD1 (6 bases). The germline CDR1 and CDR2 sequences are LNHNV and YYDKDF (reference sequence). The germline V and J ends were trimmed by 1 base and 8 bases, with 11 bases remaining between them. The CDR3 covers 13 residues. The CDR3 here is CATSRGGRGGYTF. As DNA, the CDR3 is TGTGCCACCAGCAGAGGGGGGCGTGGAGGCTACACCTTC. Full variable domain (outside the CDR3, taken from reference TRBV15 and TRBJ1-2): DAMVIQNPRYQVTQFGKPVTLSCSQTLNHNVMYWYQQKSSQAPKLLFHYYDKDFNNEADTPDNFQSRRPNTSFCFLDIRSPGLGDTAMYLCATSRGGRGGYTFGSGTRLTVV.

This clonotype was recorded only once. An end of the junction does not agree with germline; a read error may underlie this. The V gene is TRBV15, the J gene TRBJ2-7; TRBD1 aligns across 7 bases. This CDR3 is 18 amino acids long. From germline, CDR1 is LNHNV and CDR2 YYDKDF (reference sequence). CDR3 nucleotide sequence: TGTGCCAGCAGCCAATCGGCGGGTCTGGGACAGAAATCCTACGAGCAGTACTTC. Protein product: CASSQSAGLGQKSYEQYF.

J is TRBJ1-5 and V is TRBV16, with D uncertain. The CDR3 is 12 residues long. Trimming shortened V by 2 bases and J by 8 bases, and 7 bases separated the two germline ends. The germline V gene has CDR1 KGHSY and CDR2 FQNENV. DNA for the CDR3: TGTGCCAGCAGCCAACAGAGGGAGCCCCAGCATTTT. It translates to CASSQQREPQHF.